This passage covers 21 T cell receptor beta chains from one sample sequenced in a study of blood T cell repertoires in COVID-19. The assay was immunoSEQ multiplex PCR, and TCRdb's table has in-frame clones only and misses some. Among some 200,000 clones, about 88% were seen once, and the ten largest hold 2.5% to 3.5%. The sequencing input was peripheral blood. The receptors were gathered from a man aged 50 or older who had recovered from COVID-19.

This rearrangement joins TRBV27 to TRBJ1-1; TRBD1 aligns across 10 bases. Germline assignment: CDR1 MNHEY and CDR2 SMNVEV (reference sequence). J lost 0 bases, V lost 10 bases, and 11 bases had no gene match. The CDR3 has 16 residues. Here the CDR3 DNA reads TGTGCCACCCGGGACAGGGGCTTTTTACTGAACACTGAAGCTTTCTTT. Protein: CATRDRGFLLNTEAFF.

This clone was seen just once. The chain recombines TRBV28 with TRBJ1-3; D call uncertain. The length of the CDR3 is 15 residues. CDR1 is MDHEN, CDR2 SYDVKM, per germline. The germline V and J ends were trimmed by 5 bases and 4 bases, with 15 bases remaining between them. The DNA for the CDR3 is TGTGCCAGCAGTCGCCCAGCGGCTCTCGGAAACACCATATATTTT. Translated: CASSRPAALGNTIYF.

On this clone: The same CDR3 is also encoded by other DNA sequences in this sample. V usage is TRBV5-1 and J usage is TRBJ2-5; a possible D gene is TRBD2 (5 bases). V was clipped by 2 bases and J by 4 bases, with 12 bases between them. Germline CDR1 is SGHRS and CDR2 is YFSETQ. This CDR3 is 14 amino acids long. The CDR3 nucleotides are TGCGCCAGCAGCTTACGGGATGGCGGAGAGACCCAGTACTTC. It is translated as CASSLRDGGETQYF.

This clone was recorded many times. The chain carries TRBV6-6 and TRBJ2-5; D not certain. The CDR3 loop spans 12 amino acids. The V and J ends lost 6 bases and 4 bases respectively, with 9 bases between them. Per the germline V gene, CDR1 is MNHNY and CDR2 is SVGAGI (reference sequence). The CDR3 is CASSPRRETQYF. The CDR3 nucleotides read TGTGCCAGCAGCCCCCGTAGAGAGACCCAGTACTTC.

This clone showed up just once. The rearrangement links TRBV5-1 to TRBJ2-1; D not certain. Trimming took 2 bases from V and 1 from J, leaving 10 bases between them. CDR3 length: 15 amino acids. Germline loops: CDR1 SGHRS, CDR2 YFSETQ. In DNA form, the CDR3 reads TGCGCCAGCAGCTTACAACAGCCGTCCTACAATGAGCAGTTCTTC. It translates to CASSLQQPSYNEQFF. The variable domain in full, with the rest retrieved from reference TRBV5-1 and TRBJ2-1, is KAGVTQTPRYLIKTRGQQVTLSCSPISGHRSVSWYQQTPGQGLQFLFEYFSETQRNKGNFPGRFSGRQFSNSRSEMNVSTLELGDSALYLCASSLQQPSYNEQFFGPGTRLTVL.

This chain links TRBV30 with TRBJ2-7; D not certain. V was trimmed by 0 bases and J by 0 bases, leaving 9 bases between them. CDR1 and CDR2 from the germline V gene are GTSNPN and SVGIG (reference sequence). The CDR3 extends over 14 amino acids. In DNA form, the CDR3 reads TGTGCCTGGAGTGTCGCGCTTGGCTCCTACGAGCAGTACTTC. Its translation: CAWSVALGSYEQYF.

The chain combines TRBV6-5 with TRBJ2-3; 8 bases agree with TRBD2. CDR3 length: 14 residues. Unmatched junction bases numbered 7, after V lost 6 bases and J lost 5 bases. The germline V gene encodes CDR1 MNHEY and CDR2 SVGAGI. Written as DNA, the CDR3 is TGTGCCAGCAGGGTTAGCGGGACTGAAGATACGCAGTATTTT. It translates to CASRVSGTEDTQYF.

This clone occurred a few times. CDR3 in amino acids: CAWSTKTGRETQYF. The CDR3 nucleotides read TGTGCCTGGAGTACTAAGACAGGGAGGGAGACCCAGTACTTC. J is TRBJ2-5 and V is TRBV30, with D perhaps TRBD1 (7 bases). Between the trimmed V and J ends, which lost 2 bases and 5 bases, there was a span of 15 bases. The germline gives CDR1 GTSNPN, CDR2 SVGIG (reference sequence). The CDR3 is 14 amino acids.

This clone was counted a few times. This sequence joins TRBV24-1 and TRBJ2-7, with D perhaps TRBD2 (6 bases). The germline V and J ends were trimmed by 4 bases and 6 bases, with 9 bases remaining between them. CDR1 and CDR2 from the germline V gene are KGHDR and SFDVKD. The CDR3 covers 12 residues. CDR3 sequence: CATSEGLGEQYF. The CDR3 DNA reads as TGTGCCACCAGTGAGGGACTGGGCGAGCAGTACTTC.

The CDR3 DNA reads TGTGCCAGCACTAGGGCGGGGAACACAGATACGCAGTATTTT. Its translation is CASTRAGNTDTQYF. The chain links TRBV19 to TRBJ2-3, with a possible D match to TRBD2 (6 bases). This CDR3 spans 14 amino acids. In germline, CDR1 is LNHDA, CDR2 SQIVND (reference sequence). V was cut by 9 bases and J by 2 bases, with 15 bases left in between.

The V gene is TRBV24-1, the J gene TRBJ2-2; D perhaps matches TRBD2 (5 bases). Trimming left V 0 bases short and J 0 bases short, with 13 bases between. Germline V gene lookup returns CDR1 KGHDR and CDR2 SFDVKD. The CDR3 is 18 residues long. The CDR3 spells CATSDLDIWGANTGELFF. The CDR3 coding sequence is TGTGCCACCAGTGATTTGGATATCTGGGGAGCGAACACCGGGGAGCTGTTTTTT.

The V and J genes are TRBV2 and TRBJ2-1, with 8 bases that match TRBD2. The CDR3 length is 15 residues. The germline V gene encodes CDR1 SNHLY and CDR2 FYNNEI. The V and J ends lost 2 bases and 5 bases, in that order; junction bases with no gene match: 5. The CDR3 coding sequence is TGTGCCAGCAGTGAAACTAGCGGCCCCGACAATGAGCAGTTCTTC. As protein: CASSETSGPDNEQFF.

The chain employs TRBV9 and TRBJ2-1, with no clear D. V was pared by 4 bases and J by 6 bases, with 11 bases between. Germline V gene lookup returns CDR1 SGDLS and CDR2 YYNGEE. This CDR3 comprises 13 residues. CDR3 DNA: TGTGCCAGCAGCCCCCCCAACGGCAATGAGCAGTTCTTC. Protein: CASSPPNGNEQFF. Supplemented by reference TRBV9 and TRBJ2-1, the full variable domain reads DSGVTQTPKHLITATGQRVTLRCSPRSGDLSVYWYQQSLDQGLQFLIQYYNGEERAKGNILERFSAQQFPDLHSELNLSSLELGDSALYFCASSPPNGNEQFFGPGTRLTVL.

In nucleotides, the CDR3 is TGTGCCAGTAGTATTGCGGGAAGCAGGGCTCTGGAGACCCAGTACTTC. Amino acid sequence: CASSIAGSRALETQYF. The gene calls are TRBV19 and TRBJ2-5, with D possibly being TRBD2 (6 bases). The CDR3 length is 16 residues. CDR1 and CDR2 (germline): LNHDA, SQIVND (reference sequence). The germline V and J ends were trimmed by 3 bases and 5 bases, with 19 bases remaining between them.

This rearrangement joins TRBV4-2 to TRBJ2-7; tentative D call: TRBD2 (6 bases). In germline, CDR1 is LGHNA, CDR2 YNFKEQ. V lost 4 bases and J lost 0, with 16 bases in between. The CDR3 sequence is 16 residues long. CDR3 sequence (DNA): TGTGCCAGCAGCCTTGGTAGCGGATCCGTCTCCTACGAGCAGTACTTC. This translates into CASSLGSGSVSYEQYF.

CDR3 coding DNA: TGTGCCAGCAGCGTAGTGGGGGGCTCCTACAATGAGCAGTTCTTC. It translates to CASSVVGGSYNEQFF. The V gene is TRBV9, the J gene TRBJ2-1; D perhaps matches TRBD2 (6 bases). The V end lost 0 bases, the J end lost 0 bases, and 7 bases lay between the germline ends. Germline V gene data show CDR1 as SGDLS and CDR2 as YYNGEE. The CDR3 has 15 amino acids.

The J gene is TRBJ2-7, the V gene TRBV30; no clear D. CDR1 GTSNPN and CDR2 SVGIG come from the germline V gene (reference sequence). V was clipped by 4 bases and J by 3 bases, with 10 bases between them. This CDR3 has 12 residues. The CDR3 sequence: CAWNGLNYEQYF. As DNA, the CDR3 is TGTGCCTGGAACGGGTTGAACTACGAGCAGTACTTC.

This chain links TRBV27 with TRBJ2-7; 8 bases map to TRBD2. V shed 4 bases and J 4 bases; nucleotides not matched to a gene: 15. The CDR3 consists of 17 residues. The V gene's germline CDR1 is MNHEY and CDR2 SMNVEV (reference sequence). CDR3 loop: CASSSRPPTSGLYEQYF. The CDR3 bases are TGTGCCAGCAGTTCCCGGCCCCCAACTAGCGGCTTGTACGAGCAGTACTTC.

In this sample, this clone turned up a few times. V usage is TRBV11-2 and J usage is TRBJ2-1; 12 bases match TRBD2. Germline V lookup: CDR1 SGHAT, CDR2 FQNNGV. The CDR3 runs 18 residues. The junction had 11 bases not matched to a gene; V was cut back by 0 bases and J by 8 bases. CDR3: CASSLDKRTSGMGHEQFF. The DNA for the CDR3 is TGTGCCAGCAGCTTAGATAAGAGGACTAGCGGGATGGGGCATGAGCAGTTCTTC.

This CDR3 reads CASSLRLAGVTDTQYF. In DNA form, the CDR3 reads TGTGCCAGCAGTTTAAGACTAGCGGGAGTGACAGATACGCAGTATTTT. The chain has TRBV28 and TRBJ2-3; TRBD2 agrees at 12 bases. The V gene's germline CDR1 is MDHEN and CDR2 SYDVKM. V gave up 2 bases and J gave up 3 bases; unmatched junction bases: 3. The CDR3 consists of 16 residues.

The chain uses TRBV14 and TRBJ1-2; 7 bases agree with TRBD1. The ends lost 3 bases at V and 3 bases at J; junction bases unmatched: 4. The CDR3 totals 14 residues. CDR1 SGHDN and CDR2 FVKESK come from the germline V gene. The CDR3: CASSQQQGYYGYTF. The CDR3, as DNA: TGTGCCAGCAGCCAGCAACAGGGGTACTATGGCTACACCTTC.